This TCR beta chain was documented in a study of radiation and T cells in renal cell carcinoma. Overall study context: Nephrectomy followed 15 Gy stereotactic body radiation by 4 weeks.

TCRdb's copy holds only in-frame clones and misses some; the assay was immunoSEQ multiplex PCR. Of some 100,000 clones in the sample, approximately 80% are singletons; the top ten hold approximately 6.4%. Indicated time point: baseline pretreatment blood. Treatment specified: 15 Gy SBRT to primary tumor, nephrectomy 4 weeks later. After SBRT, blood was collected at 2 and 4 weeks, plus baseline. The patient's renal cell carcinoma had clear cell pathology. The CDR3 runs to 14 residues. The V and J ends lost 5 bases and 5 bases respectively, with 12 bases between them. Germline V lookup: CDR1 MDHEN, CDR2 SYDVKM. A few counts support this clone. As yet, its antigen is unknown. Study-wide points: In blood, top tumor clones expanded by 2 weeks, shrinking by 4.

The sequencing here drew on blood, taken from a patient whose treatment included radiotherapy and nephrectomy. The chain carries TRBV28 and TRBJ1-4; D is perhaps TRBD1 (6 bases). This receptor was identified in a man aged 60 to 69 with renal cell carcinoma. The CDR3: CASSARGSNEKLFF. The DNA for the CDR3 is TGTGCCAGCAGTGCCAGGGGATCAAATGAAAAACTGTTTTTT.